This entry features one T cell receptor (beta chain) sequence. This clone was seen once. Its antigen is not yet known. No qualities accompany the bases; no much larger clone lies one base away. Including the terminal cysteine and phenylalanine, the CDR3 comprises 13 residues. The entry retains the CDR3 DNA only, 39 bases that are in frame from base 1. Trimming accounts for 6 bases at V and 5 bases at J, while the number of junction bases matched to no gene is 7. Based on the germline V gene, the CDR1 and CDR2 sequences are SQVTM and ANQGSEA. The sample comes from a study of blood T cell repertoires in COVID-19 (dated by TCRdb to about 2020). A note on the overall study: Collaborator samples came from the United States, Italy and Spain and covered acute and convalescent phases of COVID-19. Samples came from the ongoing ImmuneRACE study (first 160 participants) plus 1,254 subjects from 6 global collaborators. Where available, HLA class I and class II types were obtained from metadata supplied by the sample provider rather than from assay-based typing. Deeply sampled blood TCRbeta repertoires from subjects exposed to, actively infected with, or recovered from COVID-19 were included in the dataset. The prospective study material was composed of cDNA or gDNA derived from T cells, B-cell-depleted T cells, or PBMCs. Nearly every sample came with metadata listing a de-identified subject ID, COVID-19 status, age in years and sex. The repertoires were released in a freely available public database intended as a resource for research on the immune response to SARS-CoV-2. Here is what the overall study found, with its caveats: Clinical and demographic metadata were provided uncurated, with the amount varying by source and participant.

Each collaborating institution followed its own protocols to collect whole blood in K2EDTA tubes. For TCRbeta analysis, collaborators shipped samples in one of three forms: frozen whole blood, isolated PBMCs, or DNA extracted from either of those sample types. TCRbeta CDR3 regions were amplified from genomic DNA by means of the immunoSEQ Assay, a bias-controlled multiplex PCR. For the original study's pipeline: The number of nucleated cells in each sample was estimated from the amplification of reference gene primers within the assay. To quantify the absolute abundance of each unique TCRbeta CDR3 rearrangement, sequence reads were collapsed and filtered. For each sample, productive Simpson clonality was calculated as the square root of Simpson's diversity index over productive rearrangements. TCRdb carries this immuneACCESS record with in-frame sequences only. Its versions omit some clonotypes, under half of them owing to an unresolved V gene in the studies checked, with the rest unexplained. The D gene and trimming were derived from the DNA, and the V and J assignments and clone size from that table. The sample table contains over 45,000 clones; only one count was recorded for approximately 89% of them. Around an eighth of the sample belongs to the ten largest clones.

What was sequenced was peripheral blood. The rearrangement combines TRBV29-1 with TRBJ2-3, and 8 junction bases match TRBD1. The origin of this receptor is a woman aged 55-75 years with active COVID-19. The DNA reads as follows: TGCAGCGTCCCCGGACAGGGAAAAGATACGCAGTATTTT. Its translation is CSVPGQGKDTQYF.